Listed below are T cell receptor beta chains from one sample, sequenced in a study of T cell changes during pregnancy in multiple sclerosis. The data were produced by immunoSEQ multiplex PCR, yet TCRdb's version contains in-frame clones alone and is incomplete. This table has around 24,000 clones, about 89% appearing once. Sequencing was performed on CD8+ T cells from peripheral blood mononuclear cells, taken in the first trimester of pregnancy. These receptors originate from a female donor in good health, enrolled as a control in a pregnancy study. The CDR3 runs from the conserved cysteine through the conserved F or W. The D gene is left open where the match is weak.

D | J | V | DNA | CDR3
. | TRBJ2-7 | TRBV4-3 | TGCGCCAGCAGCCAAGATCTGGCGGGGTCCTCCTACGAGCAGTACTTC | CASSQDLAGSSYEQYF
TRBD1 | TRBJ1-2 | TRBV5-1 | TGCGCCAGCAGTCTGACAGGGTCCTATGGCTACACCTTC | CASSLTGSYGYTF
. | TRBJ2-7 | TRBV19 | TGTGCCAGTAGTATGGGAGTGGCAGCCACCGAGCAGTACTTC | CASSMGVAATEQYF
TRBD2 | TRBJ2-7 | TRBV14 | TGTGCCAGCAGCCAAGGTGCTAGCGGGAAAGGCGAGCAGTACTTC | CASSQGASGKGEQYF
. | TRBJ2-7 | TRBV4-2 | TGTGCCAGCAGCCAAGAGGACAGCACCTACGAGCAGTACTTC | CASSQEDSTYEQYF
. | TRBJ2-7 | TRBV11-2 | TGTGCCAGCAGCTTACATCGACTCGCCTACGAGCAGTACTTC | CASSLHRLAYEQYF
TRBD2 | TRBJ2-1 | TRBV7-9 | TGTGCCAGCAGGAGGCGGGAGGGGGGTGAGCAGTTCTTC | CASRRREGGEQFF
. | TRBJ1-5 | TRBV5-5 | TGTGCCAGCAGCCCTATTAGTAGCAATCAGCCCCAGCATTTT | CASSPISSNQPQHF
TRBD2 | TRBJ2-7 | TRBV7-9 | TGTGCCAGCAGCTTAACTAGCGGGAGTCGGGGGTCCTACGAGCAGTACTTC | CASSLTSGSRGSYEQYF
. | TRBJ1-3 | TRBV6-5 | TGTGCCAGCACCCCTCTTGCGGCTGGAAACACCATATATTTT | CASTPLAAGNTIYF
. | TRBJ1-5 | TRBV28 | TGTGCCAGCATCCTGGGGGGTAATCAGCCCCAGCATTTT | CASILGGNQPQHF
. | TRBJ1-2 | TRBV2 | TGTGCCAGCAGTGACCAGGGAGGAGGAGACGGCTACACCTTC | CASSDQGGGDGYTF
TRBD1 | TRBJ1-1 | TRBV25-1 | TGTGCCAGCAGTGAGGGACAGAAAAACACTGAAGCTTTCTTT | CASSEGQKNTEAFF